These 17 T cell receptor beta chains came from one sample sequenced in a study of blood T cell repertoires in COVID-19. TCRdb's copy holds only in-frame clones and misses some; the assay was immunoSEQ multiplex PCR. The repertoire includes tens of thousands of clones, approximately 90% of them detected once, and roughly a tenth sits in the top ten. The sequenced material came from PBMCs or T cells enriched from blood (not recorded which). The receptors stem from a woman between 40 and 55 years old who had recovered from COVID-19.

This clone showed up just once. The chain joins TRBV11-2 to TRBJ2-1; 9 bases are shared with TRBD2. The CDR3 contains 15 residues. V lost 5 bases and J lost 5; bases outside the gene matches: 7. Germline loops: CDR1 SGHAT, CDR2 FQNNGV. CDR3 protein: CASSVSSGAHNEQFF. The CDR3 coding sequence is TGTGCCAGCAGCGTCTCTAGCGGGGCCCACAATGAGCAGTTCTTC.

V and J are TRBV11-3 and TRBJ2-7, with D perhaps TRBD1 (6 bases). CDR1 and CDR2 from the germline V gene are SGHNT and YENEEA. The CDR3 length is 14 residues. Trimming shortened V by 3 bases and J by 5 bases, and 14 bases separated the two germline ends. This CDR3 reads CASSLVQGSDEQYF. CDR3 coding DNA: TGTGCCAGCAGCTTGGTACAGGGATCTGACGAGCAGTACTTC.

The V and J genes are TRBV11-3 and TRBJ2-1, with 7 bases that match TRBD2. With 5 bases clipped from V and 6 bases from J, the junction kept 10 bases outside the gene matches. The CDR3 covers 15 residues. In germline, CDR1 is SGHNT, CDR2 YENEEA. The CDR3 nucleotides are TGTGCCAGCAGCCAAGTGGGGGGGTTTGTCAATGAGCAGTTCTTC. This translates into CASSQVGGFVNEQFF.

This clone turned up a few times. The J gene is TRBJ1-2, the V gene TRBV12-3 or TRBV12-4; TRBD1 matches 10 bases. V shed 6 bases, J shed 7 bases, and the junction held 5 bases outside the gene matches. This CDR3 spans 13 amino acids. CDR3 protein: CASRRQGAIGYTF. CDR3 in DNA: TGTGCCAGCAGGCGACAGGGGGCTATTGGCTACACCTTC.

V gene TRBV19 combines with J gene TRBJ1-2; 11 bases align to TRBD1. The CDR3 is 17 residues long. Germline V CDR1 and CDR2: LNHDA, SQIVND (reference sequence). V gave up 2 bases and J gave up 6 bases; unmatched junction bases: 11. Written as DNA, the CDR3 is TGTGCCAGTAGTATAACATGGAAGGGGGACAGGGGGAATGGCTACACCTTC. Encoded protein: CASSITWKGDRGNGYTF.

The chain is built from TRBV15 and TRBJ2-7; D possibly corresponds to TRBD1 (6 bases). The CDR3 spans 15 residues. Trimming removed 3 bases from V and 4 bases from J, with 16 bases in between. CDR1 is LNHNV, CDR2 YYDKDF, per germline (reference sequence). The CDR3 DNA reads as TGTGCCACCAGCAGGGAACACGGGACACCGTACGAGCAGTACTTC. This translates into CATSREHGTPYEQYF.

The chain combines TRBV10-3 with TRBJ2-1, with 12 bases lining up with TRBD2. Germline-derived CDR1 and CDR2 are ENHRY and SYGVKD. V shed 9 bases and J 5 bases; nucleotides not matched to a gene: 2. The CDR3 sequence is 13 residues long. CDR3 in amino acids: CAITSGGNNEQFF. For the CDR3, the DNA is TGTGCCATTACTAGCGGGGGGAACAATGAGCAGTTCTTC.

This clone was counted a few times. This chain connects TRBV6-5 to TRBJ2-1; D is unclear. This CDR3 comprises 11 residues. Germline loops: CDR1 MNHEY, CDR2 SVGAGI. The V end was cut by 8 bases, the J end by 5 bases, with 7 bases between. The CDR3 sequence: CASLRNNEQFF. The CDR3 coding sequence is TGTGCCAGCCTTCGTAACAATGAGCAGTTCTTC.

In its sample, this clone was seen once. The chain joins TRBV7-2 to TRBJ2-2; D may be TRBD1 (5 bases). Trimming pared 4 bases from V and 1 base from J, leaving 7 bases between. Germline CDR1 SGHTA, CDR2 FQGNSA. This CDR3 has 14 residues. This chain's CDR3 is CASSSTGNTGELFF. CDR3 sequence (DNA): TGTGCCAGCAGCTCTACAGGGAACACCGGGGAGCTGTTTTTT.

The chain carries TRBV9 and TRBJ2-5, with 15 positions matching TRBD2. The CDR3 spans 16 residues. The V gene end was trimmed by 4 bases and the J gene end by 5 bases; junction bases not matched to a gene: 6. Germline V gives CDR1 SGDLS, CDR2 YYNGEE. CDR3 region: CASSLGLAGGGETQYF. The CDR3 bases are TGTGCCAGCAGCCTGGGACTAGCGGGGGGCGGGGAGACCCAGTACTTC.

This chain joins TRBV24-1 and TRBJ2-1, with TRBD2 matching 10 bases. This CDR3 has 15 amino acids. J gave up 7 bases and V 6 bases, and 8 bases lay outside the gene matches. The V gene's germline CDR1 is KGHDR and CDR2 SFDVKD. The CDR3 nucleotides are TGTGCCACCAGTACCACTAGCGGGGTGGGGAATGAGCAGTTCTTC. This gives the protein CATSTTSGVGNEQFF.

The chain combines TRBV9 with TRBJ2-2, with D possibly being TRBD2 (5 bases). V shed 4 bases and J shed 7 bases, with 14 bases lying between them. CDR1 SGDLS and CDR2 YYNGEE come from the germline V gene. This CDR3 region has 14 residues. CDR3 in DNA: TGTGCCAGCAGCCCCGGTGGGAGTAGCGGGGAGCTGTTTTTT. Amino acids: CASSPGGSSGELFF.

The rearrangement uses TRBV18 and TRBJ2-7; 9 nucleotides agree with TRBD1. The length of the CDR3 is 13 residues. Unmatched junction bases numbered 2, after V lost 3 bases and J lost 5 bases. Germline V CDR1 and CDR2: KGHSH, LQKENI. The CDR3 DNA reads TGTGCCAGCTCACCCGGGACAGGGAACGAGCAGTACTTC. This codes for CASSPGTGNEQYF. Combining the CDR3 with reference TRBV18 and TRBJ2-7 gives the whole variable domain NAGVMQNPRHLVRRRGQEARLRCSPMKGHSHVYWYRQLPEEGLKFMVYLQKENIIDESGMPKERFSAEFPKEGPSILRIQQVVRGDSAAYFCASSPGTGNEQYFGPGTRLTVT.

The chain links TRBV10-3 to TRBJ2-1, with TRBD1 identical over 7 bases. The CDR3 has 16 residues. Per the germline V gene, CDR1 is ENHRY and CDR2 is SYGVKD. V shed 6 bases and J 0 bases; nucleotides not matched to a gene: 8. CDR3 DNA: TGTGCCATCAGCCTTACAGGGGAGAGCTCCTACAATGAGCAGTTCTTC. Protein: CAISLTGESSYNEQFF.

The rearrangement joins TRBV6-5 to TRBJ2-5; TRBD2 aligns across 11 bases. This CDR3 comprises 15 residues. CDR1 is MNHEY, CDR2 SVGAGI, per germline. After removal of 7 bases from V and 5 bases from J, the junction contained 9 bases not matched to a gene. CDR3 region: CASTLSGGAGETQYF. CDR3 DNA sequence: TGTGCCAGCACTCTTAGCGGGGGGGCCGGTGAGACCCAGTACTTC.

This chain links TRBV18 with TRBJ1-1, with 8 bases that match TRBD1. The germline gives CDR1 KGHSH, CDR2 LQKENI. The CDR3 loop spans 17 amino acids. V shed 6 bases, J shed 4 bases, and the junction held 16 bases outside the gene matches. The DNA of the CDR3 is TGTGCCAGCTCCCCGCCCAGGAACAGGGGGTCGGGCACTGAAGCTTTCTTT. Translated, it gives CASSPPRNRGSGTEAFF.

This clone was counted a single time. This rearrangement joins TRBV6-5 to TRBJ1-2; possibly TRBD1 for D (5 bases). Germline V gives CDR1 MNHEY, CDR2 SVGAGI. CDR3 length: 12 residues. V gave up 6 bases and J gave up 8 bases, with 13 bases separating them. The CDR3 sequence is CASRKLGGGYTF. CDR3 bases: TGTGCCAGCAGAAAATTGGGGGGAGGCTACACCTTC.